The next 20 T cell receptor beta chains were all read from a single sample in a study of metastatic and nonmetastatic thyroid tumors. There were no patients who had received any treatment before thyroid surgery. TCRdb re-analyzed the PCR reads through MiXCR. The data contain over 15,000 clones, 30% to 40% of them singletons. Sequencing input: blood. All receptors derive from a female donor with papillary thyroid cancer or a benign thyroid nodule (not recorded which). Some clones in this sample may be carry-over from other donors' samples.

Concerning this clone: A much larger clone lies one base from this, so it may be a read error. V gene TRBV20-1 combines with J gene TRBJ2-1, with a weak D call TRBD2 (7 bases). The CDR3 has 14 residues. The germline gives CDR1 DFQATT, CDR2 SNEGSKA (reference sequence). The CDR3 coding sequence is TGCGGCCTCACCCCCAAGGGGGGGGGAAATGAGCAGTTCTTC. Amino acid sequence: CGLTPKGGGNEQFF.

The CDR3 loop is CASSHRGGAALGETQYF. The CDR3 bases are TGTGCCAGCAGCCACCGGGGTGGAGCGGCCCTAGGTGAGACCCAGTACTTC. The V gene is TRBV5-4, the J gene TRBJ2-5; a possible D gene is TRBD2 (5 bases). Germline CDR1 reads SGHNT; CDR2 reads YYREEE (reference sequence). This CDR3 has 17 amino acids. The germline V and J ends were trimmed by 4 bases and 5 bases, with 24 bases remaining between them. Combining the CDR3 with reference TRBV5-4 and TRBJ2-5 gives the whole variable domain ETGVTQSPTHLIKTRGQQVTLRCSSQSGHNTVSWYQQALGQGPQFIFQYYREEENGRGNFPPRFSGLQFPNYSSELNVNALELDDSALYLCASSHRGGAALGETQYFGPGTRLLVL.

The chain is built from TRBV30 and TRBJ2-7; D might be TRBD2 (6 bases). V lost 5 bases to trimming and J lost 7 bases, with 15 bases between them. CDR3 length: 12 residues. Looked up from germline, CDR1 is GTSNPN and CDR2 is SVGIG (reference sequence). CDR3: CAWGGSREEQYF. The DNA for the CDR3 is TGTGCCTGGGGAGGGAGTAGGGAGGAGCAGTACTTC. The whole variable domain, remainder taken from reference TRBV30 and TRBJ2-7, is SQTIHQWPATLVQPVGSPLSLECTVEGTSNPNLYWYRQAAGRGLQLLFYSVGIGQISSEVPQNLSASRPQDRQFILSSKKLLLSDSGFYLCAWGGSREEQYFGPGTRLTVT.

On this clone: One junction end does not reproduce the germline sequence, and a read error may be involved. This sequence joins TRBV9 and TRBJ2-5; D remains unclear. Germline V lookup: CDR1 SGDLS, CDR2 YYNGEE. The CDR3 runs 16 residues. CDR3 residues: CAISVAPVQKQETQYF. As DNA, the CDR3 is TGTGCCATCAGCGTAGCTCCGGTACAAAAGCAAGAGACCCAGTACTTC.

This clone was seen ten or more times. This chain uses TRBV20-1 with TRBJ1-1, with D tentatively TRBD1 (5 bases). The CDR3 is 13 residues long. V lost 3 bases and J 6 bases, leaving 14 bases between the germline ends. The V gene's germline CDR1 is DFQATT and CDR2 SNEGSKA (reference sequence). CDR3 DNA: TGCAGTGCTAGGGGCGGGGGGGTATCTGAAGCTTTCTTT. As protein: CSARGGGVSEAFF.

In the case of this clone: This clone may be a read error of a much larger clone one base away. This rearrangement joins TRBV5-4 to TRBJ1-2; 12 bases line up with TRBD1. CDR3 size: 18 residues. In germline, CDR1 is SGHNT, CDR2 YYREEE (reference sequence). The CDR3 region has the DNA TGTGCCAGCGGCTTTCCCGCCGGGACAGGGGGCTTAGGCTATGGCTACACCTTC. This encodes CASGFPAGTGGLGYGYTF.

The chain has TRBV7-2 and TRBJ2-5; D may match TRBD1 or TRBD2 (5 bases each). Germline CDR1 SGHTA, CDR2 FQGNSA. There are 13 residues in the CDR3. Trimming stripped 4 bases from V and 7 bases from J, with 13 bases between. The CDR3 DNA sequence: TGTGCCAGCAGCTCTGGACTTGGGGGGACCCAGTACTTC. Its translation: CASSSGLGGTQYF. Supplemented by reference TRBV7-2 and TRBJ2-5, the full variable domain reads GAGVSQSPSNKVTEKGKDVELRCDPISGHTALYWYRQSLGQGLEFLIYFQGNSAPDKSGLPSDRFSAERTGGSVSTLTIQRTQQEDSAVYLCASSSGLGGTQYFGPGTRLLVL.

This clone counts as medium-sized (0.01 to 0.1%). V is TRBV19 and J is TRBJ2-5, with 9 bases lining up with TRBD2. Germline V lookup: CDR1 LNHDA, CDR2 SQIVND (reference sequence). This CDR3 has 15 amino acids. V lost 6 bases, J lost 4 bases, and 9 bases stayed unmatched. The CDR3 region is CASSPRRGGLETQYF. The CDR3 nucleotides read TGTGCCAGTAGCCCTCGGCGGGGGGGCTTAGAGACCCAGTACTTC.

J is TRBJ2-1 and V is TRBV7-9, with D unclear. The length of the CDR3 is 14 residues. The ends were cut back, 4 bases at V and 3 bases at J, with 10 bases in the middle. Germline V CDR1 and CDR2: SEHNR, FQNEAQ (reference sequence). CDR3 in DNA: TGTGCCAGCAGCTCCCCCGACGGCTACAATGAGCAGTTCTTC. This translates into CASSSPDGYNEQFF.

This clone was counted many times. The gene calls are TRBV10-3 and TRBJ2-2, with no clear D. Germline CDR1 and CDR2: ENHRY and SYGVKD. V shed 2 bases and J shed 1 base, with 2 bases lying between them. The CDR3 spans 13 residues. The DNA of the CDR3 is TGTGCCATCAGTGAGGGGAACACCGGGGAGCTGTTTTTT. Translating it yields CAISEGNTGELFF.

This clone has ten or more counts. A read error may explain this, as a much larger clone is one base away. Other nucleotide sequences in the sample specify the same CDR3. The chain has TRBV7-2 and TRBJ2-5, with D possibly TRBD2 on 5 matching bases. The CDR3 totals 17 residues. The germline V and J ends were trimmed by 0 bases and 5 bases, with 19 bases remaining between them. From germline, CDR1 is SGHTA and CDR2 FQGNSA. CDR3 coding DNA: TGTGCCAGCAGCTTAGCCCCCGCTACACGGGGTGGGGAGACCCAGTACTTC. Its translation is CASSLAPATRGGETQYF. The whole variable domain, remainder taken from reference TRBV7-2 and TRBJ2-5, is GAGVSQSPSNKVTEKGKDVELRCDPISGHTALYWYRQSLGQGLEFLIYFQGNSAPDKSGLPSDRFSAERTGGSVSTLTIQRTQQEDSAVYLCASSLAPATRGGETQYFGPGTRLLVL.

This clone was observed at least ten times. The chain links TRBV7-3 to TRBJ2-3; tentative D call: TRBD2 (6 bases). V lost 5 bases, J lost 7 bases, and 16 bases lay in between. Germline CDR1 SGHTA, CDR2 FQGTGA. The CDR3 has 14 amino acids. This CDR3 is CASSQDPGRHTQYF. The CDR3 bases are TGTGCCAGCAGCCAGGACCCAGGGAGGCATACGCAGTATTTT.

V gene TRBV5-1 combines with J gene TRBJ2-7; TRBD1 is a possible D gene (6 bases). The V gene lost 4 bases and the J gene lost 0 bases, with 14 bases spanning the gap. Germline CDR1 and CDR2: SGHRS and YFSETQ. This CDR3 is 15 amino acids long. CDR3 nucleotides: TGCGCCAGCAGCCAGGGACACAGAGACTCCTACGAGCAGTACTTC. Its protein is CASSQGHRDSYEQYF.

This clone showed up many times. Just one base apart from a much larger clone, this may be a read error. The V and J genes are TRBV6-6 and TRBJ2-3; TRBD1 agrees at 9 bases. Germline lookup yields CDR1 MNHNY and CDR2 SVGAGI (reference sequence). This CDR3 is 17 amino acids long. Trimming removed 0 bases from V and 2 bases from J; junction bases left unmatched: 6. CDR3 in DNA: TGTGCCAGCAGTTACTCGGAGGGGACAGGGTCCACAGATACGCAGTATTTT. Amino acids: CASSYSEGTGSTDTQYF.

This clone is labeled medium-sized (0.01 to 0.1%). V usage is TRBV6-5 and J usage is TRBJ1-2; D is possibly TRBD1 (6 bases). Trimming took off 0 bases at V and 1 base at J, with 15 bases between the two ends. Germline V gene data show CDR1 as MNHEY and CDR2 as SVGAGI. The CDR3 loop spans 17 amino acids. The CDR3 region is CASSYSLRGDGNYGYTF. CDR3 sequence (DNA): TGTGCCAGCAGTTACTCGTTAAGGGGGGATGGTAACTATGGCTACACCTTC.

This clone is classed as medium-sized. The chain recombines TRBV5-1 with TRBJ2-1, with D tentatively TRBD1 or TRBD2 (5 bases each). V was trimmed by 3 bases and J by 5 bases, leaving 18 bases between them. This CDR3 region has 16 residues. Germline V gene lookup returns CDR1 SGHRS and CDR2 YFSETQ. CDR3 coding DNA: TGCGCCAGCAGCTCGGCCGCCCGGGGCCAAGACAATGAGCAGTTCTTC. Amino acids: CASSSAARGQDNEQFF.

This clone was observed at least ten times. The CDR3 region is CASSLALLAGGANTGELFF. The DNA for the CDR3 is TGTGCCAGCAGCTTAGCGCTCCTAGCGGGGGGCGCGAACACCGGGGAGCTGTTTTTT. The chain employs TRBV7-8 and TRBJ2-2; 11 nucleotides agree with TRBD2. The V gene end was trimmed by 0 bases and the J gene end by 0 bases; junction bases not matched to a gene: 6. The germline CDR1 and CDR2 sequences are SGHVS and FQNEAQ. The CDR3 is 19 residues long.

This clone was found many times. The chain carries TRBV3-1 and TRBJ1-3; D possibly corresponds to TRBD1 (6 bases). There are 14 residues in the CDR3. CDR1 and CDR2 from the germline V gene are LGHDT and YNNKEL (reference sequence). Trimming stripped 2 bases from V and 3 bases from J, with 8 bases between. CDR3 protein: CASSQTGLGNTIYF. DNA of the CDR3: TGTGCCAGCAGCCAAACAGGGCTTGGAAACACCATATATTTT.

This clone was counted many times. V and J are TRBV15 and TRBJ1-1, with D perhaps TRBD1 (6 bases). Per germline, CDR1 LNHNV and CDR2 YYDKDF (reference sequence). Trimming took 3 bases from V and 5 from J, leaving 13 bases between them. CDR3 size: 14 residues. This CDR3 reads CATSRNREETEAFF. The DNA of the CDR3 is TGTGCCACCAGCAGGAACAGGGAGGAGACTGAAGCTTTCTTT.

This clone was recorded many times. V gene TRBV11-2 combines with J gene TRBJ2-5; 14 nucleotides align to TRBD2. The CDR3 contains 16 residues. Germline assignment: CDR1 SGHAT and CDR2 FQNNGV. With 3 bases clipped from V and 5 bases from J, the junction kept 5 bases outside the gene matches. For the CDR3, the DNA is TGTGCCAGCAGCTTGGGGACTAGCGGGGGCCGGGAGACCCAGTACTTC. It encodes CASSLGTSGGRETQYF.